Presented here are 15 T cell receptor beta chains from one specimen sequenced in a study of T-cell memory formation after mild COVID-19. TCRdb re-called the 5' RACE reads with MiXCR, one entry per CDR3 protein. The table shows 250,000 or so distinct CDR3 sequences, with 8% to 9.5% occurring only once. The source material was PBMCs or a T cell subset sorted from them (not recorded which). Receptor source: a man between 18 and 29 years old who had mild COVID-19 (a few samples of this study predate the infection). Cell type and time point are not known.

This clonotype showed up many times. The J gene is TRBJ2-5, the V gene TRBV4-2, with D maybe TRBD2 (6 bases). The germline V gene has CDR1 LGHNA and CDR2 YNFKEQ. Between the trimmed V and J ends, which lost 1 base and 5 bases, there was a span of 14 bases. There are 15 residues in the CDR3. The DNA of the CDR3 is TGTGCCAGCAGCCAAGGAGGAGCGGGCCGGGAGACCCAGTACTTC. Protein: CASSQGGAGRETQYF.

CDR3 amino acids: CASSFSSGGNEQFF. The CDR3 region has the DNA TGCGCCAGCAGCTTCTCTAGCGGGGGCAATGAGCAGTTCTTC. This sequence joins TRBV5-1 and TRBJ2-1, with 10 bases identical to TRBD2. This CDR3 comprises 14 residues. V lost 2 bases to trimming and J lost 6 bases; unmatched junction nucleotides: 2. Germline values: CDR1 SGHRS, CDR2 YFSETQ.

The sample holds a few counts of this clonotype. V is TRBV4-3 and J is TRBJ2-5, with D possibly TRBD2 on 5 matching bases. The CDR3 is made up of 14 amino acids. Trimming stripped 4 bases from V and 2 bases from J, with 11 bases between. CDR1 and CDR2 from the germline V gene are LGHNA and YSLEER. The CDR3, as DNA: TGCGCCAGCAGCCCGGACTGGGATCAAGAGACCCAGTACTTC. Translating gives CASSPDWDQETQYF.

The table lists this clonotype with a few counts. The chain recombines TRBV11-2 with TRBJ2-7; 7 positions match TRBD1. This CDR3 has 13 residues. The V gene's germline CDR1 is SGHAT and CDR2 FQNNGV. V lost 3 bases, J lost 2 bases, and 1 base stayed unmatched. The CDR3 protein is CASSFGQAYEQYV. The CDR3 DNA follows: TGTGCCAGCAGCTTCGGACAGGCCTACGAGCAGTACGTC.

The chain employs TRBV24-1 and TRBJ2-3; 7 bases map to TRBD2. CDR3 length: 16 amino acids. After removal of 3 bases from V and 2 bases from J, the junction contained 7 bases not matched to a gene. In germline, CDR1 is KGHDR, CDR2 SFDVKD. CDR3 nucleotide sequence: TGTGCCACCAGTGATGGCCGGGACTATGACACAGATACGCAGTATTTT. It codes for CATSDGRDYDTDTQYF.

This clonotype was observed a handful of times. The V gene is TRBV5-6, the J gene TRBJ2-7; perhaps TRBD2 as D (6 bases). The germline V gene has CDR1 SGHDT and CDR2 YYEEEE. The CDR3 spans 12 residues. The V end was cut by 4 bases, the J end by 2 bases, with 7 bases between. CDR3 amino acids: CASSAGTYEQYF. The CDR3 DNA reads TGTGCCAGCAGCGCGGGAACCTACGAGCAGTACTTC.

In this sample, this clonotype turned up a few times. V usage is TRBV20-1 and J usage is TRBJ2-1, with a tentative D call TRBD2 (6 bases). Germline CDR1 and CDR2: DFQATT and SNEGSKA (reference sequence). The V end lost 3 bases, the J end lost 2 bases, and 8 bases lay between the germline ends. CDR3 length: 13 amino acids. CDR3 nucleotides: TGCAGTGCTAGGAGACTAGCCTACAATGAGCAGTTCTTC. Encoded protein: CSARRLAYNEQFF.

The chain recombines TRBV6-5 with TRBJ1-1; 7 bases match TRBD1. The CDR3 covers 15 residues. V gave up 5 bases and J gave up 2 bases; unmatched junction bases: 8. In germline, CDR1 is MNHEY, CDR2 SVGAGI. CDR3 region: CASSPGTALNTEAFF. The CDR3 nucleotides are TGTGCCAGCAGTCCCGGGACAGCCCTCAACACTGAAGCTTTCTTT.

In this sample, this clonotype turned up a few times. J is TRBJ1-1 and V is TRBV4-2; D is possibly TRBD1 (6 bases). Per germline, CDR1 LGHNA and CDR2 YNFKEQ. Between the trimmed V and J ends, which lost 1 base and 7 bases, there was a span of 13 bases. This CDR3 has 14 amino acids. This chain's CDR3 is CASSQASTGFEAFF. CDR3 in DNA: TGTGCCAGCAGCCAAGCCTCGACAGGATTTGAAGCTTTCTTT.

This clonotype was seen repeatedly, ten times or more. The chain links TRBV7-3 to TRBJ1-5; D is possibly TRBD1 (5 bases). The germline CDR1 and CDR2 sequences are SGHTA and FQGTGA. This CDR3 region has 23 residues. V lost 2 bases and J lost 2, with 34 bases in between. CDR3 sequence (DNA): TGTGCCAGCAGCTTAGCGGGGGAACATAGCCAGGGCAGCCGCTTGAATGGCAATCAGCCCCAGCATTTT. Its translation is CASSLAGEHSQGSRLNGNQPQHF. The complete variable domain, with remaining parts taken from reference TRBV7-3 and TRBJ1-5, reads GAGVSQTPSNKVTEKGKYVELRCDPISGHTALYWYRQSLGQGPEFLIYFQGTGAADDSGLPNDRFFAVRPEGSVSTLKIQRTERGDSAVYLCASSLAGEHSQGSRLNGNQPQHFGDGTRLSIL.

This clonotype was seen more than once but under ten times. The chain couples TRBV12-3 or TRBV12-4 to TRBJ2-3; D perhaps matches TRBD1 (5 bases). V lost 3 bases and J lost 7, with 20 bases in between. CDR3 length equals 16 residues. For the CDR3, the DNA is TGTGCCAGCAGTTTGGGGCCGGACCAAGTCAAGTATACGCAGTATTTT. Protein: CASSLGPDQVKYTQYF.

V is TRBV5-1 and J is TRBJ2-6; D remains ambiguous. The length of the CDR3 is 17 residues. CDR1 SGHRS and CDR2 YFSETQ come from the germline V gene. Trimming removed 0 bases at V and 0 bases at J, with 10 bases between. CDR3 nucleotide sequence: TGCGCCAGCAGCTTGGTTAGCCGGAACTCTGGGGCCAACGTCCTGACTTTC. It codes for CASSLVSRNSGANVLTF.

V usage is TRBV6-6 and J usage is TRBJ2-7; 10 bases are a match to TRBD2. Germline V lookup: CDR1 MNHNY, CDR2 SVGAGI (reference sequence). Unmatched junction bases numbered 7, after V lost 6 bases and J lost 8 bases. The CDR3 covers 13 residues. The CDR3 sequence: CASSSSGGSKQYF. The DNA for the CDR3 is TGTGCCAGCAGCTCTAGCGGGGGAAGCAAGCAGTACTTC.

In this sample, this clonotype turned up many times. V gene TRBV12-3 or TRBV12-4 combines with J gene TRBJ2-3; 10 positions agree with TRBD2. The V segment lost 6 bases and the J segment 1 base; nucleotides outside the gene matches: 4. The CDR3 length is 15 residues. Written as DNA, the CDR3 is TGTGCCAGCAGGATAGCGGGGGGCGGCACAGATACGCAGTATTTT. As protein: CASRIAGGGTDTQYF.

V is TRBV5-6 and J is TRBJ1-3, with D unresolved. Germline CDR1 and CDR2: SGHDT and YYEEEE. Trimming shortened V by 3 bases and J by 4 bases, and 17 bases separated the two germline ends. This CDR3 has 16 amino acids. The CDR3 protein is CASSYLAWESGNTIYF. DNA for the CDR3: TGTGCCAGCAGCTACCTCGCCTGGGAAAGCGGAAACACCATATATTTT. Complete variable domain (other parts from reference TRBV5-6 and TRBJ1-3): DAGVTQSPTHLIKTRGQQVTLRCSPKSGHDTVSWYQQALGQGPQFIFQYYEEEERQRGNFPDRFSGHQFPNYSSELNVNALLLGDSALYLCASSYLAWESGNTIYFGEGSWLTVV.